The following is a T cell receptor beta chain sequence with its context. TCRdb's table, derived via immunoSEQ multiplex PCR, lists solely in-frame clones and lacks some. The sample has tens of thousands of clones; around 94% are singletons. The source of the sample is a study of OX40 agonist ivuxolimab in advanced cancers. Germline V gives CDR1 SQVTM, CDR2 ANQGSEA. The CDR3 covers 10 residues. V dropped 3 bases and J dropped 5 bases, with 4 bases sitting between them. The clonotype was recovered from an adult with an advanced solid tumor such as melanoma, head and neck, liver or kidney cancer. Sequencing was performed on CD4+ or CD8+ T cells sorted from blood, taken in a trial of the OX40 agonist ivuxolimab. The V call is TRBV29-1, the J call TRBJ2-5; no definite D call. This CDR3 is CSVDLETQYF. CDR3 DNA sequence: TGCAGCGTTGACTTGGAGACCCAGTACTTC.